This paragraph covers one TCR beta chain sequence. The antigen this receptor binds is unknown. One base away there is no much larger clone; base qualities are not given. The V and J ends are trimmed by 5 bases and 2 bases, leaving 6 bases between them. The CDR3, cysteine through phenylalanine, is 12 amino acids long. CDR3 DNA only is kept here, 36 bases in frame from base 1. TCRbeta CDR3 regions were amplified from genomic DNA using the immunoSEQ Assay, a bias-controlled multiplex PCR. For the original study's pipeline: Within the assay, amplification of reference gene primers was used to estimate how many nucleated cells each sample contained. To quantify the absolute abundance of each unique TCRbeta CDR3 rearrangement, sequence reads were collapsed and filtered. Productive Simpson clonality was computed per sample as the square root of Simpson's diversity index over productive rearrangements. This immuneACCESS table, as held by TCRdb, lists in-frame sequences with V and J called but not all clones. Of the missing ones, under half trace to an unresolved V gene in checked studies; the others have no known cause. That table gives V, J and clone size, and the DNA gave D and trimming. Across this sample there are fewer than 120,000 clones, with 76% seen only once. The ten top clones hold 3.8% of the sample.

Collaborating institutions collected whole blood in K2EDTA tubes following their own protocols. For TCRbeta analysis, collaborator samples were shipped as frozen whole blood, as isolated PBMCs, or as DNA extracted from either sample type. This record belongs to a study of blood T cell repertoires in COVID-19 (dated by TCRdb to between 2020 and 2021). Background on the whole study: Collaborator samples came from the United States, Italy and Spain and covered acute and convalescent phases of COVID-19. The prospective study material was composed of cDNA or gDNA derived from T cells, B-cell-depleted T cells, or PBMCs. Subjects who had been exposed to COVID-19, were actively infected with it, or had recovered from it provided the deeply sampled blood TCRbeta repertoires that made up the dataset. The repertoires were released in a freely available public database intended as a resource for research on the immune response to SARS-CoV-2. Samples were obtained from the ongoing ImmuneRACE study (first 160 participants) and from about 1,300 subjects provided by 6 global collaborators. A de-identified subject ID, COVID-19 status, age in years and sex were almost always included in the sample metadata. HLA class I and class II types, where available, came from metadata supplied by the sample provider rather than from assay-based typing. Overall study outcomes, separate from this receptor: Clinical and demographic metadata were provided uncurated, with the amount varying by source and participant.

Recombination connected TRBV12-3 or TRBV12-4 to TRBJ1-2; the D gene is not confidently resolved. This clonotype was obtained from a woman of 80 years or more with acute or convalescent COVID-19. The sample consisted of peripheral blood. In nucleotide form, the sequence is TGTGCCAGCAGTGAGTGGAACTATGGCTACACCTTC. This codes for CASSEWNYGYTF.